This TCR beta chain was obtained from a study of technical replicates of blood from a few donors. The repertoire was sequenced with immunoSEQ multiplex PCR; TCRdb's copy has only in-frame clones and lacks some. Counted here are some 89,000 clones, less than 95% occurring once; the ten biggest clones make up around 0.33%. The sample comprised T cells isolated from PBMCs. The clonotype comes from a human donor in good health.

The CDR3 nucleotides are TGTGCCAGCAGTGAACTGGGGGGGGAGATTAGCAATCAGCCCCAGCATTTT. Translation: CASSELGGEISNQPQHF. The V call is TRBV6-1, the J call TRBJ1-5; D is perhaps TRBD1 (5 bases). V gave up 2 bases and J gave up 0 bases, with 14 bases separating them. There are 17 residues in the CDR3. From germline, CDR1 is MNHNS and CDR2 SASEGT.